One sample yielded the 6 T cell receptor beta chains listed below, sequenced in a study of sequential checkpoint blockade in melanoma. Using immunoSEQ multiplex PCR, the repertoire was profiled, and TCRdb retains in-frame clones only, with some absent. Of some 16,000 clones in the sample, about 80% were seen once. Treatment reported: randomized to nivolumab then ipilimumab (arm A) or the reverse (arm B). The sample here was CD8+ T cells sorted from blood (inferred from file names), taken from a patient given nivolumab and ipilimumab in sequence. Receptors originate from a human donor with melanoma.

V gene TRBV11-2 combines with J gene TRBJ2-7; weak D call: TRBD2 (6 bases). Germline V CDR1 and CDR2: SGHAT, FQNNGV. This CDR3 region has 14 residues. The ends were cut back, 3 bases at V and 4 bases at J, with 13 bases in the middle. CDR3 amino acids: CASSLESGLYEQYF. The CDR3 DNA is TGTGCCAGCAGCTTGGAATCGGGACTTTACGAGCAGTACTTC.

CDR3 in amino acids: CASSVGDLSPEQYF. In DNA, the CDR3 is TGTGCCAGCAGCGTAGGAGACTTGTCACCCGAGCAGTACTTC. This chain joins TRBV9 and TRBJ2-7, with D unresolved. The ends were cut back, 0 bases at V and 6 bases at J, with 13 bases in the middle. CDR1 and CDR2 from the germline V gene are SGDLS and YYNGEE. The length of the CDR3 is 14 residues.

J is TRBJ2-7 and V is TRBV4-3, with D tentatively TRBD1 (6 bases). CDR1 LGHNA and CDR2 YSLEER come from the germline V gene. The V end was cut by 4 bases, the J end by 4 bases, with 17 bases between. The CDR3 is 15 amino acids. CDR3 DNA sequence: TGCGCCAGCAGCCGTGTTTGGGCAGGGGATTACGAGCAGTACTTC. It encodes CASSRVWAGDYEQYF.

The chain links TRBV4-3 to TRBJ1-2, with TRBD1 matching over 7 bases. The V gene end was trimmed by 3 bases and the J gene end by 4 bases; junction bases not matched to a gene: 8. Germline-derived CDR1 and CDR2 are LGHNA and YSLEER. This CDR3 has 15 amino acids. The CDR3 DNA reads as TGCGCCAGCAGCCAGGAGATAGGGGGCACCTATGGCTACACCTTC. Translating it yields CASSQEIGGTYGYTF.

CDR3 sequence reads: CASSQGLAGGYEQFF. CDR3 coding DNA: TGTGCCAGCAGCCAGGGACTAGCGGGAGGCTATGAGCAGTTCTTC. The rearrangement joins TRBV6-4 to TRBJ2-1; 15 bases match TRBD2. The germline gives CDR1 MRHNA, CDR2 SNTAGT. This CDR3 region has 15 residues. J was trimmed by 8 bases and V by 6 bases; bases with no gene match: 5.

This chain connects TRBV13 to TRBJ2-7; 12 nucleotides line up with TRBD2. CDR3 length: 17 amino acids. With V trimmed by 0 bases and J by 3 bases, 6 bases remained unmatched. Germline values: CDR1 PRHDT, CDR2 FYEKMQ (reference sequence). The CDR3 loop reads CASSLGLAGGRGYEQYF. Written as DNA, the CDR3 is TGTGCCAGCAGCTTAGGTCTAGCGGGAGGGCGCGGCTACGAGCAGTACTTC.